Listed below are T cell receptor beta chains from one sample, sequenced in a study of T cells in Graves' hyperthyroidism and ophthalmopathy. MiXCR was run by TCRdb on the multiplex PCR reads, yielding one entry per CDR3 protein. The sample lists roughly 740,000 distinct CDR3 sequences, less than 20% occurring once. The sequencing sample was made of blood. These receptors were taken from a man younger than 35 with Graves' hyperthyroidism. Each CDR3 is given without its conserved first and last residue. Fields, in order: J gene, V gene, CDR3 protein.

TRBJ2-5,TRBV5-1,ASSLWDLQETQY
TRBJ1-5,TRBV4-1,ASSQDARINQPQH
TRBJ2-3,TRBV6-2/TRBV6-3,ASSYSLTDTQY
TRBJ2-2,TRBV28,ASSLWVIGATGELF
TRBJ1-1,TRBV20-1,SARYWNTEAF
TRBJ2-7,TRBV30,AWSVHRGPYEQY
TRBJ1-1,TRBV12-3/TRBV12-4,ASSGVPVGEAF
TRBJ1-1,TRBV20-1,SAREGGNAEAF
TRBJ2-7,TRBV18,ASSPPDSQGRTYEQY
TRBJ2-5,TRBV10-3,AISESSGTQY
TRBJ2-1,TRBV19,ASSVSTYNEQF
TRBJ2-2,TRBV9,ASSVSGFGGELF
TRBJ2-3,TRBV20-1,SARDPRDADTQY
TRBJ2-5,TRBV27,ASSRGLAGVGETQY
TRBJ2-7,TRBV6-2/TRBV6-3,ASSYPVSGSYEQY
TRBJ1-1,TRBV27,ASRLLPGQDTEAF
TRBJ2-3,TRBV28,ASSLQSTSGDTQY
TRBJ2-3,TRBV7-8,ASSQGLAGGNTQY
TRBJ1-2,TRBV5-5,ASSSVRDSGLYGYT
TRBJ2-1,TRBV20-1,SASRPFGETPGGDEQF
TRBJ2-7,TRBV5-1,ASSTAGTTSGEQY
TRBJ2-1,TRBV20-1,SAKAVWYEQF
TRBJ1-1,TRBV6-1,ASREQGAVNTEAF
TRBJ2-2,TRBV5-1,ASSLVPGRGTGELF
TRBJ2-7,TRBV19,ASSATGGTYEQY
TRBJ2-1,TRBV3-1,ASSLGRGKDEQF
TRBJ2-5,TRBV20-1,SAPRASGLQETQY
TRBJ2-5,TRBV24-1,ATSDQTSGRAHETQY
TRBJ2-6,TRBV27,ASSQVSGANVLT
TRBJ1-2,TRBV28,ASSSGWGYT
TRBJ2-3,TRBV20-1,SARKGSGTDTQY
TRBJ2-4,TRBV20-1,SARDVVGSGDIQY
TRBJ1-6,TRBV18,ASSPGNSSPLH
TRBJ2-1,TRBV12-3/TRBV12-4,ASSSGTSGFLTYNEQF
TRBJ2-1,TRBV28,ASSLEAGGQF
TRBJ2-2,TRBV6-1,ASTGLAGGFTGELF
TRBJ2-1,TRBV11-3,ASSRGGAEYNEQF
TRBJ2-2,TRBV5-6,ASSLTGGPTGELF
TRBJ2-5,TRBV7-6,ASRGELAGEGTQY
TRBJ2-3,TRBV7-9,ASGLAGNTQY
TRBJ2-2,TRBV7-8,ASSIWGLAGHTGELF
TRBJ1-1,TRBV20-1,SAGWTEAF
TRBJ1-2,TRBV7-8,ASSPLGTGGHYGYT
TRBJ2-7,TRBV11-3,ASTGTSNEQY
TRBJ2-5,TRBV20-1,SARDRQGGETQY
TRBJ2-7,TRBV6-1,ASRRGQGAYEQY
TRBJ2-1,TRBV27,ASSPRGAAIYNEQF